This T cell receptor beta chain was documented in a study of CD8 T cells in ankylosing spondylitis (dated by TCRdb to between 2016 and 2019). A note on the overall study: T cell receptor beta repertoires were profiled in healthy donors and ankylosing spondylitis patients so that disease-linked TCR variants could be found. The full study cohort comprised 25 ankylosing spondylitis patients and some 100 healthy donors. Peripheral blood samples were taken, and synovial fluid was additionally collected from ankylosing spondylitis patients. Beyond this particular receptor, the publication reports: Some motif variants were previously reported in synovial fluid and blood of reactive arthritis patients, suggesting common disease-initiation mechanisms. Significant enrichment of the disease-linked clones was reported in matched synovial fluid samples from ankylosing spondylitis patients. A CD8+ phenotype was shown by the disease-linked clones, which were found at relatively low frequencies in peripheral blood. Blood from ankylosing spondylitis patients appeared to be characterized by a TCR beta motif made up of several highly homologous amino acid variants.

Sequencing instrument: Illumina HiSeq 2500. TCR beta libraries were prepared by quantitative 5'-RACE with molecular barcodes. The original methods were these. A new computational method, built on a probabilistic model of VDJ rearrangement, was used to identify disease-linked TCR variants. Clones were called with MiXCR by TCRdb after fastp trimmed the public reads at Q25, and only in-frame beta chains were retained. For every CDR3 protein sequence, its rows merge into one entry that carries the most common genes and DNA. Here the V and J calls rest on TCRdb's processing, not on the authors' analysis. The sample profile shows 250,000 or so distinct CDR3 sequences; 9.5% to 12% of them were found once. The top ten clonotypes cover around 6.5% of the sample. The CDR3 sequence holds 15 residues, the cysteine and phenylalanine included. Only CDR3 DNA remains: 45 bases, in frame from the first base. Trimming costs V 0 bases and J 4 bases, and their ends lie 13 bases apart. CDR1 WSHSY and CDR2 SAAADI were looked up in the germline V gene.

In its sample, this clonotype was seen many times. Its recognized antigen is unknown. Base quality data are lacking; no much larger clone is found one base away. This chain joins TRBV10-2 to TRBJ2-7; no D segment can be confidently identified. The TCR originated in a male donor with ankylosing spondylitis or in good health (not recorded which). The sample was blood, either unsorted or a sorted T cell fraction (not recorded which). The bases read TGCGCCAGCAGTGAGTCCACCGCCATCAGGTACGAGCAGTACTTC. Translation gives CASSESTAIRYEQYF.